This TCR beta chain was profiled in a study of control samples from healthy donors and cancer patients. The CDR3 covers 13 residues. Trimming left V 4 bases short and J 2 bases short, with 7 bases between. CDR1 and CDR2 from the germline V gene are MRHNA and SNTAGT. Profiling relied on immunoSEQ multiplex PCR, and the TCRdb table lists in-frame clones only, not all of them. The profile shows around 28,000 clones, around 90% of them singletons. Sequencing input: PBMCs. This clonotype originated in a man in his fifties or sixties with lung cancer. The gene calls are TRBV6-4 and TRBJ2-3; D remains unclear. CDR3 in amino acids: CASSGRPTDTQYF. As DNA, the CDR3 is TGTGCCAGCAGTGGGAGACCCACAGATACGCAGTATTTT.